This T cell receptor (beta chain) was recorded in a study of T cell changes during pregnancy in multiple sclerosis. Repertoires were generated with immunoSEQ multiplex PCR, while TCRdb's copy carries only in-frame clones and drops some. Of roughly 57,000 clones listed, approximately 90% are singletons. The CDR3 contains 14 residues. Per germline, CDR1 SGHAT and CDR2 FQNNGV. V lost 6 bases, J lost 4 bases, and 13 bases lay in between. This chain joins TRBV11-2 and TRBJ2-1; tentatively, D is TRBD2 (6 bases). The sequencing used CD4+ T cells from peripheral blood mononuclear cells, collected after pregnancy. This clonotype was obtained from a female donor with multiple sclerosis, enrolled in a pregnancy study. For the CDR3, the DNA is TGTGCCAGCAGGGTTTTTAGCGGTTACAATGAGCAGTTCTTC. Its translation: CASRVFSGYNEQFF.